The text below deals with one T cell receptor beta chain. The libraries were made with immunoSEQ v3.0 at survey level. Only in-frame clones appear in the TCRdb table, and some are missing; sequencing was by immunoSEQ multiplex PCR. Here the sample spans around 16,000 clones, roughly 94% being singletons. This sample stems from a study of long-term antiretroviral therapy in people with HIV. Treatment for every participant with HIV took place in the United States. The specimen was unsorted PBMCs, collected 6.4 years after starting antiretroviral therapy. The receptor comes from a woman between 45 and 65 years old with HIV.

The chain's CDR3 is CASSFQGRETQYF. As DNA, the CDR3 is TGTGCCAGCAGCTTCCAGGGGAGAGAGACCCAGTACTTC. The rearrangement links TRBV28 to TRBJ2-5; possible D gene TRBD1, 6 bases. The V and J ends lost 6 bases and 4 bases respectively, with 12 bases between them. CDR3 length: 13 residues. CDR1 and CDR2 from the germline V gene are MDHEN and SYDVKM.